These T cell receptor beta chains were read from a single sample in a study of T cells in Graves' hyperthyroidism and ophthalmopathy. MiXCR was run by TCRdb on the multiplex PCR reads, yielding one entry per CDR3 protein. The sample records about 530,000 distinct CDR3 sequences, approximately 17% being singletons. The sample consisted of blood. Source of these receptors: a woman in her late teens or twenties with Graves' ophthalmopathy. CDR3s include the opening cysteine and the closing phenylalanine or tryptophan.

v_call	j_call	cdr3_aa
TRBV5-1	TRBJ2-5	CASSSGPQETQYF
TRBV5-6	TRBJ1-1	CASSLLDRNTEAFF
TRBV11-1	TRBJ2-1	CASSIGTGRTYNEQFF
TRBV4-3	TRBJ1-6	CASSQDPLAYNSPLHF
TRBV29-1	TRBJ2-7	CSVEGQGREQYF
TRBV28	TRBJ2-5	CASSLGAGTYIRETQYF
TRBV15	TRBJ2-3	CATKKTGLAGGTSTDTQYF
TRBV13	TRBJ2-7	CASSLLAGTPAYEQYF
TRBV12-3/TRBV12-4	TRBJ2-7	CASGASGRAYEQYF
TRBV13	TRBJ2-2	CASKDRGNTGELFF
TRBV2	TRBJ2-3	CASSRRGSADTQYF
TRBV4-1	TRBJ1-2	CASSQDAGNYGYTF